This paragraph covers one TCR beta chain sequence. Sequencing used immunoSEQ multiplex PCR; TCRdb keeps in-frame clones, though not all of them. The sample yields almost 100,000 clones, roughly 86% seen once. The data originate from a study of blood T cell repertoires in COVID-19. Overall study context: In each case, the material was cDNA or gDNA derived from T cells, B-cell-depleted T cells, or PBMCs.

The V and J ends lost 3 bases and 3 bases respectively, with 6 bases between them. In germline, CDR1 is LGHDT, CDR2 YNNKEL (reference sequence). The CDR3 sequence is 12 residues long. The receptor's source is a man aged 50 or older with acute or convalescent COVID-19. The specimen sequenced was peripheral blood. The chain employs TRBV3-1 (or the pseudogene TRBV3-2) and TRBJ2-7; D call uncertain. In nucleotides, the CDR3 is TGTGCCAGCAGCCAGACATACTACGAGCAGTACTTC. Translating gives CASSQTYYEQYF.